The 27 T cell receptor beta chains given below trace back to one sample, sequenced in a study of identical twins. TCRdb re-analysed the 5' RACE reads in MiXCR, keeping a single row per CDR3 protein. The sample includes about 470,000 distinct CDR3 sequences, 20% to 25% of them seen just once. These data were likewise used in another study, on T cells expressing NK-cell markers.

The specimen sequenced was CD4+ T cells sorted from blood. All receptors derive from a woman younger than 35 in good health.

The rearrangement joins TRBV15 to TRBJ1-5, with unresolved D. Between the trimmed V and J ends, which lost 0 bases and 7 bases, there was a span of 10 bases. Germline values: CDR1 LNHNV, CDR2 YYDKDF (reference sequence). The CDR3 spans 14 residues. CDR3 coding DNA: TGTGCCACCAGCAGAGAGGGCATAGGGCAGCCCCAGCATTTT. Its protein is CATSREGIGQPQHF. Full variable domain (remainder filled in from reference TRBV15 and TRBJ1-5): DAMVIQNPRYQVTQFGKPVTLSCSQTLNHNVMYWYQQKSSQAPKLLFHYYDKDFNNEADTPDNFQSRRPNTSFCFLDIRSPGLGDTAMYLCATSREGIGQPQHFGDGTRLSIL.

The chain recombines TRBV5-1 with TRBJ2-3; TRBD2 agrees at 7 bases. CDR1 and CDR2 from the germline V gene are SGHRS and YFSETQ. V dropped 6 bases and J dropped 3; count of bases not matched to a gene: 4. The CDR3 sequence is 13 residues long. The CDR3 protein is CASNVAGTDTQYF. CDR3 bases: TGCGCCAGCAACGTAGCGGGTACAGATACGCAGTATTTT.

J is TRBJ2-3 and V is TRBV20-1; D ambiguous. CDR3 length: 15 residues. CDR1 is DFQATT, CDR2 SNEGSKA, per germline (reference sequence). V lost 1 base to trimming and J lost 6 bases, with 17 bases between them. The CDR3 DNA is TGCAGTGCTAGAGGACGGCCCTACAATGAGGATACGCAGTATTTT. This encodes CSARGRPYNEDTQYF.

This clonotype turned up a few times. The chain couples TRBV20-1 to TRBJ2-7; TRBD2 might be the D (5 bases). CDR3 length: 16 residues. Germline V gene data show CDR1 as DFQATT and CDR2 as SNEGSKA (reference sequence). The V and J ends lost 0 bases and 7 bases respectively, with 22 bases between them. The CDR3 bases are TGCAGTGCTAGAGATCTGGCGGCTAGCCTTACCGGGGAGCAGTACTTC. The encoded protein is CSARDLAASLTGEQYF.

A few counts support this clonotype. The rearrangement links TRBV5-1 to TRBJ1-1, with D unresolved. The germline V gene encodes CDR1 SGHRS and CDR2 YFSETQ. CDR3 size: 11 residues. With 4 bases removed from V and 6 bases from J, the gap between germline ends came to 7 bases. The DNA for the CDR3 is TGCGCCAGCAGCCGGGATGCTGAAGCTTTCTTT. Protein product: CASSRDAEAFF.

This clonotype was counted a few times. V is TRBV5-1 and J is TRBJ2-2, with D maybe TRBD1 (6 bases). This CDR3 region has 16 residues. Between the trimmed V and J ends, which lost 5 bases and 4 bases, there was a span of 18 bases. CDR1 and CDR2 from the germline V gene are SGHRS and YFSETQ. The CDR3 DNA reads as TGCGCCAGCAGTATATCACCCAGGGGAAGCACCGGGGAGCTGTTTTTT. Amino acids: CASSISPRGSTGELFF.

This clonotype appeared a few times. The chain recombines TRBV7-2 with TRBJ1-2, with 12 bases that match TRBD1. Germline lookup yields CDR1 SGHTA and CDR2 FQGNSA. This CDR3 spans 15 amino acids. The V segment lost 5 bases and the J segment 8 bases; nucleotides outside the gene matches: 9. The CDR3 reads CASSTSSGTGGGYTF. The CDR3 bases are TGTGCCAGCAGCACCTCCTCCGGGACAGGGGGCGGCTACACCTTC.

This chain joins TRBV5-1 and TRBJ2-1; 10 nucleotides line up with TRBD2. The junction had 4 bases not matched to a gene; V was cut back by 0 bases and J by 7 bases. From germline, CDR1 is SGHRS and CDR2 YFSETQ. The CDR3 is 15 amino acids. CDR3 bases: TGCGCCAGCAGCTTGGTCATGGGACTAGCGAATGAGCAGTTCTTC. Translating it yields CASSLVMGLANEQFF.

The chain carries TRBV2 and TRBJ2-7; D not certain. The CDR3 is made up of 12 amino acids. Trimming cost V 2 bases and J 3 bases, with 5 bases left between them. Germline lookup yields CDR1 SNHLY and CDR2 FYNNEI. In nucleotides, the CDR3 is TGTGCCAGCAGTGAACAGAGCTACGAGCAGTACTTC. It yields the protein CASSEQSYEQYF.

The chain joins TRBV6-2 or TRBV6-3 to TRBJ2-4; 8 nucleotides align to TRBD1. CDR1 is MNHEY and CDR2 is SVGEGT in the germline V gene. With V trimmed by 5 bases and J by 8 bases, 2 bases remained unmatched. The CDR3 sequence is 12 residues long. The CDR3 loop reads CASSRQGHIQYF. CDR3 DNA sequence: TGTGCCAGCAGTCGACAGGGGCACATTCAGTACTTC.

J is TRBJ2-1 and V is TRBV20-1; TRBD2 matches 7 bases. Germline V gene sequence: CDR1 DFQATT, CDR2 SNEGSKA (reference sequence). The CDR3 length is 14 residues. V shed 2 bases and J 8 bases; nucleotides not matched to a gene: 9. CDR3 protein: CSARSGGGGHEQFF. The DNA for the CDR3 is TGCAGTGCTAGAAGTGGGGGGGGTGGTCATGAGCAGTTCTTC.

The V and J genes are TRBV9 and TRBJ2-2; D remains ambiguous. The CDR3 runs to 15 residues. Per germline, CDR1 SGDLS and CDR2 YYNGEE. The V and J ends lost 3 bases and 5 bases respectively, with 14 bases between them. CDR3 loop: CASSESLFGTGELFF. CDR3 DNA: TGTGCCAGCAGCGAATCTCTTTTTGGTACCGGGGAGCTGTTTTTT.

This clonotype was found a few times. The chain joins TRBV5-1 to TRBJ2-7, with D possibly TRBD1 on 6 matching bases. The V gene lost 0 bases and the J gene lost 3 bases, with 10 bases spanning the gap. From germline, CDR1 is SGHRS and CDR2 YFSETQ. The CDR3 is 14 residues long. CDR3 coding DNA: TGCGCCAGCAGCTTGGACAGGGAACTCTACGAGCAGTACTTC. Protein sequence: CASSLDRELYEQYF.

The CDR3 bases are TGCAGTGCAGAAAAGGCCACAGATACGCAGTATTTT. Protein product: CSAEKATDTQYF. The chain combines TRBV20-1 with TRBJ2-3; D call uncertain. The CDR3 consists of 12 residues. The V gene lost 6 bases and the J gene lost 2 bases, with 9 bases spanning the gap. Germline V gene sequence: CDR1 DFQATT, CDR2 SNEGSKA (reference sequence).

This clonotype has only a few counts. The V and J genes are TRBV12-3 or TRBV12-4 and TRBJ2-2; possible D gene TRBD1, 6 bases. V was clipped by 5 bases and J by 5 bases, with 18 bases between them. The CDR3 contains 16 residues. CDR3 protein: CASSPGRGPITGELFF. The DNA of the CDR3 is TGTGCCAGCAGTCCCGGCAGGGGACCTATAACCGGGGAGCTGTTTTTT.

The V and J genes are TRBV20-1 and TRBJ2-7; 8 bases are a match to TRBD1. The CDR3 spans 14 residues. Germline CDR1 DFQATT, CDR2 SNEGSKA (reference sequence). J was trimmed by 0 bases and V by 5 bases; bases with no gene match: 6. CDR3 coding DNA: TGCAGTGCTTCTCAAACAGGGGGCTCCTACGAGCAGTACTTC. Protein sequence: CSASQTGGSYEQYF.

This chain joins TRBV18 and TRBJ2-7; D is unclear. The CDR3 spans 17 residues. Trimming stripped 2 bases from V and 2 bases from J, with 19 bases between. Germline CDR1 reads KGHSH; CDR2 reads LQKENI. For the CDR3, the DNA is TGTGCCAGCTCACCATCCCTCGTAGGGTCCACCGCCTACGAGCAGTACTTC. The encoded protein is CASSPSLVGSTAYEQYF.

The DNA for the CDR3 is TGTGCCAGCAGCCCAACCTCTATGGCTTACAATGAGCAGTTCTTC. Translated: CASSPTSMAYNEQFF. This chain uses TRBV7-9 with TRBJ2-1; D remains unclear. The V end was cut by 5 bases, the J end by 4 bases, with 15 bases between. The CDR3 length is 15 residues. CDR1 and CDR2 (germline): SEHNR, FQNEAQ (reference sequence).

A few counts support this clonotype. V gene TRBV12-3 or TRBV12-4 combines with J gene TRBJ2-1; D uncertain. CDR3 size: 14 residues. V lost 6 bases to trimming and J lost 7 bases, with 16 bases between them. The CDR3 DNA follows: TGTGCCAGCAGATATGGACCGCACCCGAATGAGCAGTTCTTC. It codes for CASRYGPHPNEQFF.

This clonotype was seen a handful of times. The rearrangement joins TRBV19 to TRBJ2-6; TRBD1 or TRBD2 may be the D gene (5 bases each). V lost 6 bases to trimming and J lost 1 base, with 16 bases between them. Germline CDR1 reads LNHDA; CDR2 reads SQIVND (reference sequence). The CDR3 is 17 amino acids. The CDR3 bases are TGTGCCAGTAGCCGAGGGGCGCTAACGTCTGGGGCCAACGTCCTGACTTTC. Translating gives CASSRGALTSGANVLTF. Supplemented by reference TRBV19 and TRBJ2-6, the full variable domain reads DGGITQSPKYLFRKEGQNVTLSCEQNLNHDAMYWYRQDPGQGLRLIYYSQIVNDFQKGDIAEGYSVSREKKESFPLTVTSAQKNPTAFYLCASSRGALTSGANVLTFGAGSRLTVL.

The CDR3: CSARAPPGNLHYEQYF. The CDR3 nucleotides read TGCAGTGCTAGGGCCCCCCCAGGGAATCTCCACTACGAGCAGTACTTC. The V call is TRBV20-1, the J call TRBJ2-7, with D perhaps TRBD1 (5 bases). The V end was cut by 3 bases, the J end by 3 bases, with 21 bases between. The length of the CDR3 is 16 residues. Germline-derived CDR1 and CDR2 are DFQATT and SNEGSKA (reference sequence).

The chain has TRBV6-1 and TRBJ2-3; D is undetermined. Per the germline V gene, CDR1 is MNHNS and CDR2 is SASEGT. This CDR3 contains 13 residues. Trimming shortened V by 5 bases and J by 6 bases, and 12 bases separated the two germline ends. This chain's CDR3 is CASSRKPGDTQYF. DNA of the CDR3: TGTGCCAGCAGTCGAAAACCCGGGGATACGCAGTATTTT.

The chain employs TRBV11-1 and TRBJ2-3; 11 positions agree with TRBD2. From germline, CDR1 is SGHAT and CDR2 FQDESV (reference sequence). The CDR3 has 18 amino acids. V dropped 3 bases and J dropped 3; count of bases not matched to a gene: 11. CDR3 amino acids: CASSFLAGASGRTDTQYF. CDR3 sequence (DNA): TGTGCCAGCAGCTTTTTGGCAGGTGCTAGCGGGAGGACAGATACGCAGTATTTT.

The chain couples TRBV20-1 to TRBJ2-1; 11 nucleotides agree with TRBD2. After removal of 5 bases from V and 7 bases from J, the junction contained 10 bases not matched to a gene. The CDR3 extends over 15 amino acids. Germline V gene lookup returns CDR1 DFQATT and CDR2 SNEGSKA (reference sequence). The DNA of the CDR3 is TGCAGTGCTGGGGGAATAGCGGGAGGGCGGAATGAGCAGTTCTTC. It yields the protein CSAGGIAGGRNEQFF.

Remarks on this clonotype: A junction end diverges from the germline sequence, so it may reflect a read error. The chain couples TRBV30 to TRBJ2-3, with 8 nucleotides matching TRBD2. This CDR3 is 13 amino acids long. Germline V gives CDR1 GTSNPN, CDR2 SVGIG (reference sequence). CDR3 DNA: TGTGCCGGGAGCGGGGGCATAACAGATACGCAGTATTTT. This codes for CAGSGGITDTQYF.

CDR3 amino acids: CASSETTGLAATQYF. The CDR3 DNA reads as TGTGCCAGCAGTGAGACGACAGGGCTGGCCGCTACGCAGTATTTT. This chain links TRBV2 with TRBJ2-3; 7 positions agree with TRBD1. The CDR3 totals 15 residues. CDR1 is SNHLY and CDR2 is FYNNEI in the germline V gene. After removal of 3 bases from V and 8 bases from J, the junction contained 11 bases not matched to a gene. Supplemented by reference TRBV2 and TRBJ2-3, the full variable domain reads EPEVTQTPSHQVTQMGQEVILRCVPISNHLYFYWYRQILGQKVEFLVSFYNNEISEKSEIFDDQFSVERPDGSNFTLKIRSTKLEDSAMYFCASSETTGLAATQYFGPGTRLTVL.

This clonotype was detected only a few times. The rearrangement links TRBV12-3 or TRBV12-4 to TRBJ2-7; the D gene could be TRBD1 or TRBD2 (5 bases each). V shed 7 bases and J shed 3 bases, with 19 bases lying between them. The CDR3 has 15 residues. The CDR3 DNA reads as TGTGCCAGCACCCCAAGGGCAGGGACCTTCTACGAGCAGTACTTC. Amino acid sequence: CASTPRAGTFYEQYF.